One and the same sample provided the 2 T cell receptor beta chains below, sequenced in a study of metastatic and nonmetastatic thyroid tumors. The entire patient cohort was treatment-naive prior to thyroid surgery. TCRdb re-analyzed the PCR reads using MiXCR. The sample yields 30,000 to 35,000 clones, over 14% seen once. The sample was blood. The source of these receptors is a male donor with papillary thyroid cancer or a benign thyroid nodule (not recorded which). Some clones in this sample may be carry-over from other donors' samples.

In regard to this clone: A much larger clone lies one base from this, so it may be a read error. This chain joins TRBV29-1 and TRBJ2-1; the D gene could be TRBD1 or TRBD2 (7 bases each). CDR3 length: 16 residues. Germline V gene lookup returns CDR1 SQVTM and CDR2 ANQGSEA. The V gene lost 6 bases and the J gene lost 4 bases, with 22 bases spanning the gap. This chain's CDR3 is CSVVPRGTIGYNEQFF. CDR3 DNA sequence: TGCAGCGTCGTCCCCAGGGGGACTATCGGGTACAATGAGCAGTTCTTC.

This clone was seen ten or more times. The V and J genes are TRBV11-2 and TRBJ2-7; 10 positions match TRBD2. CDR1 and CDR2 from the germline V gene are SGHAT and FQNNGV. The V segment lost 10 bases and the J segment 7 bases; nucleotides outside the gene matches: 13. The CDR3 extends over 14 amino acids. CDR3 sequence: CATLASGSIREQYF. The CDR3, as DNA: TGTGCCACCCTAGCTAGCGGGAGTATACGGGAGCAGTACTTC.